The 24 T cell receptor beta chains listed next were all sequenced from one sample in a study of PD-1 blockade in classical Hodgkin lymphoma. In every patient, relapse followed autologous stem cell transplantation, while exposure to brentuximab vedotin differed. The data were produced by immunoSEQ multiplex PCR, yet TCRdb's version contains in-frame clones alone and is incomplete. The data contain 150,000 or so clones, approximately 81% of them singletons. The input for sequencing was peripheral blood mononuclear cells (PBMCs), taken before the second cycle of nivolumab. The receptors were sampled from a human donor with classical Hodgkin lymphoma.

In this sample, this clone turned up once. The V and J genes are TRBV5-8 and TRBJ2-7; D unresolved. The germline V gene has CDR1 SGHTS and CDR2 YDEGEE. V was trimmed by 3 bases and J by 7 bases, leaving 17 bases between them. This CDR3 spans 14 amino acids. CDR3 coding DNA: TGTGCCAGCAGCTCACGGACCTACTTCTGGGAGCAGTACTTC. Amino acid sequence: CASSSRTYFWEQYF. Full variable domain (missing parts from reference TRBV5-8 and TRBJ2-7): EAGVTQSPTHLIKTRGQQATLRCSPISGHTSVYWYQQALGLGLQFLLWYDEGEERNRGNFPPRFSGRQFPNYSSELNVNALELEDSALYLCASSSRTYFWEQYFGPGTRLTVT.

The rearrangement uses TRBV7-9 and TRBJ2-5, with TRBD1 matching 7 bases. The trim removed 6 bases at V and 3 bases at J, leaving 7 bases unmatched. This CDR3 contains 14 residues. Germline CDR1 is SEHNR and CDR2 is FQNEAQ (reference sequence). The CDR3 DNA follows: TGTGCCAGCAGTCCCACCGACAGGGAAGAGACCCAGTACTTC. Translating gives CASSPTDREETQYF.

V usage is TRBV19 and J usage is TRBJ2-3; 8 bases match TRBD1. CDR1 is LNHDA and CDR2 is SQIVND in the germline V gene (reference sequence). This CDR3 has 16 amino acids. The ends lost 5 bases at V and 1 base at J; junction bases unmatched: 8. The CDR3 nucleotides are TGTGCCAGTAGTTCCCCAGGGGGCTTGGGCACAGATACGCAGTATTTT. It translates to CASSSPGGLGTDTQYF.

This sequence joins TRBV4-1 and TRBJ1-5, with D possibly matching TRBD1 (5 bases). The CDR3 is 17 amino acids. V gave up 1 base and J gave up 0 bases, with 13 bases separating them. Germline V gene lookup returns CDR1 MGHRA and CDR2 YSYEKL. CDR3: CASSQGGGTYSNQPQHF. CDR3 bases: TGCGCCAGCAGCCAAGGGGGGGGGACCTATAGCAATCAGCCCCAGCATTTT.

The rearrangement joins TRBV11-2 to TRBJ2-3, with D uncertain. Germline lookup yields CDR1 SGHAT and CDR2 FQNNGV. V was shortened by 5 bases and J by 6 bases, with 12 bases between the two germline ends. The CDR3 totals 13 residues. In DNA, the CDR3 is TGTGCCAGCAGCCCCTCCCCCTACGATACGCAGTATTTT. It specifies CASSPSPYDTQYF. The entire variable domain, with the rest obtained from reference TRBV11-2 and TRBJ2-3, is as follows: EAGVAQSPRYKIIEKRQSVAFWCNPISGHATLYWYQQILGQGPKLLIQFQNNGVVDDSQLPKDRFSAERLKGVDSTLKIQPAKLEDSAVYLCASSPSPYDTQYFGPGTRLTVL.

A word on this clone: In the same sample, other DNA sequences code for this CDR3. The CDR3 DNA sequence: TGTGCCAGTAGTATCTCTGGGAGGAGGAACACTGAAGCTTTCTTT. It encodes CASSISGRRNTEAFF. J is TRBJ1-1 and V is TRBV19; D gene uncertain. This CDR3 has 15 residues. Germline V gives CDR1 LNHDA, CDR2 SQIVND (reference sequence). V lost 3 bases and J lost 1, with 12 bases in between.

The chain combines TRBV27 with TRBJ1-1; D not resolved. CDR3 size: 13 residues. Trimming pared 5 bases from V and 1 base from J, leaving 8 bases between. CDR1 is MNHEY, CDR2 SMNVEV, per germline (reference sequence). The CDR3 bases are TGTGCCAGCAGTCTCGACAAGAACACTGAAGCTTTCTTT. This codes for CASSLDKNTEAFF.

V is TRBV7-3 and J is TRBJ2-3, with 7 nucleotides matching TRBD2. Germline loops: CDR1 SGHTA, CDR2 FQGTGA. The length of the CDR3 is 16 residues. With V trimmed by 0 bases and J by 4 bases, 7 bases remained unmatched. CDR3 DNA sequence: TGTGCCAGCAGCTTAACGGTAACTAGCGAACCAGATACGCAGTATTTT. Its protein product is CASSLTVTSEPDTQYF.

The chain employs TRBV27 and TRBJ2-1, with 7 bases lining up with TRBD2. The CDR3 sequence is 15 residues long. Germline trimming cut 2 bases from V and 5 bases from J; bases unmatched to any gene: 6. In germline, CDR1 is MNHEY, CDR2 SMNVEV (reference sequence). As DNA, the CDR3 is TGTGCCAGCAGTTTAACGCGGGAGCGCCACAATGAGCAGTTCTTC. The encoded protein is CASSLTRERHNEQFF.

The chain has TRBV18 and TRBJ1-5; no definite D call. CDR1 is KGHSH and CDR2 is LQKENI in the germline V gene. V was pared by 2 bases and J by 2 bases, with 7 bases between. This CDR3 is 14 amino acids long. CDR3 nucleotides: TGTGCCAGCTCACCAACTAGGGGCAATCAGCCCCAGCATTTT. Amino acid sequence: CASSPTRGNQPQHF.

The V gene is TRBV6-6, the J gene TRBJ1-4, with D possibly TRBD1 on 5 matching bases. The germline V gene encodes CDR1 MNHNY and CDR2 SVGAGI (reference sequence). This CDR3 comprises 15 residues. Trimming removed 2 bases from V and 7 bases from J, with 14 bases in between. In DNA form, the CDR3 reads TGTGCCAGCAGTTACGGGGCCGGAGGCGGTGAAAAACTGTTTTTT. Its translation is CASSYGAGGGEKLFF.

This clone turned up a few times. V usage is TRBV7-9 and J usage is TRBJ1-3; TRBD1 matches at 8 bases. The CDR3 is made up of 16 amino acids. Germline values: CDR1 SEHNR, CDR2 FQNEAQ (reference sequence). After removal of 6 bases from V and 1 base from J, the junction contained 8 bases not matched to a gene. Written as DNA, the CDR3 is TGTGCCAGCAGGTCAGGGGGCGCAGGATCTGGAAACACCATATATTTT. Translating it yields CASRSGGAGSGNTIYF.

V usage is TRBV7-9 and J usage is TRBJ2-5; D is possibly TRBD2 (7 bases). There are 16 residues in the CDR3. V was cut by 2 bases and J by 6 bases, with 19 bases left in between. The germline gives CDR1 SEHNR, CDR2 FQNEAQ (reference sequence). CDR3 loop: CASSLLGWGGAKTQYF. The DNA for the CDR3 is TGTGCCAGCAGCTTACTCGGGTGGGGGGGCGCGAAGACCCAGTACTTC.

The chain has TRBV7-2 and TRBJ2-3; D is perhaps TRBD1 (6 bases). The V end lost 4 bases, the J end lost 2 bases, and 10 bases lay between the germline ends. CDR3 length equals 14 residues. CDR1 and CDR2 from the germline V gene are SGHTA and FQGNSA. CDR3 region: CASSSQGHTDTQYF. As DNA, the CDR3 is TGTGCCAGCAGCTCCCAGGGGCACACAGATACGCAGTATTTT. Full variable domain (outside the CDR3, taken from reference TRBV7-2 and TRBJ2-3): GAGVSQSPSNKVTEKGKDVELRCDPISGHTALYWYRQSLGQGLEFLIYFQGNSAPDKSGLPSDRFSAERTGGSVSTLTIQRTQQEDSAVYLCASSSQGHTDTQYFGPGTRLTVL.

The chain couples TRBV13 to TRBJ2-3; 14 bases fit TRBD2. The CDR3 runs to 17 residues. V shed 4 bases, J shed 2 bases, and the junction held 5 bases outside the gene matches. From germline, CDR1 is PRHDT and CDR2 FYEKMQ (reference sequence). This CDR3 reads CASSSLTSGGVTDTQYF. The CDR3 DNA reads TGTGCCAGCAGCTCCCTGACTAGCGGGGGGGTCACAGATACGCAGTATTTT.

V gene TRBV18 combines with J gene TRBJ2-3; no clear D. V lost 5 bases to trimming and J lost 2 bases, with 20 bases between them. This CDR3 region has 17 residues. The germline V gene has CDR1 KGHSH and CDR2 LQKENI. The CDR3 here is CASSADTLGFPTDTQYF. In DNA form, the CDR3 reads TGTGCCAGCTCAGCGGATACACTCGGGTTCCCCACAGATACGCAGTATTTT.

The chain carries TRBV7-6 and TRBJ2-3; D uncertain. Trimming took off 0 bases at V and 5 bases at J, with 9 bases between the two ends. The germline V gene encodes CDR1 SGHVS and CDR2 FNYEAQ. The CDR3 covers 14 residues. CDR3 sequence (DNA): TGTGCCAGCAGCTTAGCGAGAATGGGAGATACGCAGTATTTT. It is translated as CASSLARMGDTQYF. The full variable domain, completed using reference TRBV7-6 and TRBJ2-3, is GAGVSQSPRYKVTKRGQDVALRCDPISGHVSLYWYRQALGQGPEFLTYFNYEAQQDKSGLPNDRFSAERPEGSISTLTIQRTEQRDSAMYRCASSLARMGDTQYFGPGTRLTVL.

The chain has TRBV19 and TRBJ1-4; TRBD1 matches at 7 bases. The V gene end was trimmed by 4 bases and the J gene end by 8 bases; junction bases not matched to a gene: 1. CDR1 is LNHDA and CDR2 is SQIVND in the germline V gene (reference sequence). The CDR3 is made up of 12 amino acids. CDR3 nucleotide sequence: TGTGCCAGTAGTAAACAGGGGGAAAAACTGTTTTTT. Translated: CASSKQGEKLFF. The variable domain in full, with the rest retrieved from reference TRBV19 and TRBJ1-4, is DGGITQSPKYLFRKEGQNVTLSCEQNLNHDAMYWYRQDPGQGLRLIYYSQIVNDFQKGDIAEGYSVSREKKESFPLTVTSAQKNPTAFYLCASSKQGEKLFFGSGTQLSVL.

This chain joins TRBV27 and TRBJ1-1; D may be TRBD1 (6 bases). Germline-derived CDR1 and CDR2 are MNHEY and SMNVEV (reference sequence). V dropped 8 bases and J dropped 2 bases, with 15 bases sitting between them. CDR3 length: 14 amino acids. As DNA, the CDR3 is TGTGCCAGCCAGGACAGAGGGCAAAACACTGAAGCTTTCTTT. It is translated as CASQDRGQNTEAFF.

There are a few counts of this clone. The V gene is TRBV18, the J gene TRBJ1-1, with D perhaps TRBD1 (5 bases). The CDR3 runs 13 residues. Per the germline V gene, CDR1 is KGHSH and CDR2 is LQKENI. V gave up 6 bases and J gave up 4 bases, with 12 bases separating them. The CDR3 DNA is TGTGCCAGCTCCCTTGGGACGGTCACTGAAGCTTTCTTT. It translates to CASSLGTVTEAFF.

The V gene is TRBV6-5, the J gene TRBJ2-7, with D hard to call. With 7 bases removed from V and 0 bases from J, the gap between germline ends came to 10 bases. This CDR3 comprises 13 residues. Per the germline V gene, CDR1 is MNHEY and CDR2 is SVGAGI. The CDR3 reads CASTHPPSYEQYF. Written as DNA, the CDR3 is TGTGCCAGCACCCACCCCCCCTCCTACGAGCAGTACTTC.

The rearrangement uses TRBV4-3 and TRBJ2-1; TRBD2 might be the D (7 bases). V lost 0 bases and J 6 bases, leaving 15 bases between the germline ends. Per the germline V gene, CDR1 is LGHNA and CDR2 is YSLEER. This CDR3 region has 16 residues. This chain's CDR3 is CASSQDLGRGGNEQFF. For the CDR3, the DNA is TGCGCCAGCAGCCAAGATCTAGGGAGGGGGGGCAATGAGCAGTTCTTC.

The gene calls are TRBV2 and TRBJ1-2; D unclear. CDR3 length equals 14 residues. V lost 3 bases to trimming and J lost 4 bases, with 12 bases between them. From germline, CDR1 is SNHLY and CDR2 FYNNEI. The CDR3 coding sequence is TGTGCCAGCAGTGAGTGGCCGGAGCCCTATGGCTACACCTTC. It yields the protein CASSEWPEPYGYTF.

The rearrangement uses TRBV5-1 and TRBJ1-6; D might be TRBD1 (6 bases). The V gene's germline CDR1 is SGHRS and CDR2 YFSETQ. CDR3 size: 14 residues. V was pared by 0 bases and J by 13 bases, with 14 bases between. The DNA of the CDR3 is TGCGCCAGCAGCTTGGAAGGGGGGCCAGAGCCCCTCCACTTT. Translated, it gives CASSLEGGPEPLHF.